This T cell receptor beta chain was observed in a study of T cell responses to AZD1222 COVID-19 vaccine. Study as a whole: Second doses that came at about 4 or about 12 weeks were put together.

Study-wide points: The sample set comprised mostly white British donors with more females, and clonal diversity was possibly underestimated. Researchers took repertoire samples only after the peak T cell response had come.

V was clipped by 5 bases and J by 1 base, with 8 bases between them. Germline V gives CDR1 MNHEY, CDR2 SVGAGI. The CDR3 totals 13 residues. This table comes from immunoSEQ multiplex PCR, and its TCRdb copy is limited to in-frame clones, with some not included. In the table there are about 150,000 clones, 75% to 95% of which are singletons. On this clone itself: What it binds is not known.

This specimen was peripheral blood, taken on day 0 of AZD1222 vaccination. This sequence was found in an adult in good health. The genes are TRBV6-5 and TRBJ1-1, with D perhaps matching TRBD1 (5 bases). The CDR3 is CASSRQQNTEAFF. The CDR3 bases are TGTGCCAGCAGTCGACAGCAGAACACTGAAGCTTTCTTT.